A selection of T cell receptor beta chains follows, all from one sample in a study of T cells after yellow fever vaccination. MiXCR, run by TCRdb on the 5' RACE reads, gives a single entry per CDR3 protein. The sample carries about 340,000 distinct CDR3 sequences, 12% recorded once. The sample in question was CD4+ T cells sorted from PBMCs, obtained 15 days after the yellow fever booster vaccination. These receptors were obtained from a man aged 18-30 years who received the YFV17D yellow fever vaccine. The conserved cysteine and the conserved F or W are not part of the CDR3 here. A D gene is named only where the DNA matches it firmly. Some rows have no size entry. The others give once, few or many, or a class for an expanded clone.

NA,TRBV7-2,many,ASSWDEQYEQY
NA,TRBV18,few,ASSSDRLVGTEAF
TRBD1,TRBV5-1,NA,ASSLAPGQGRTETQY
NA,TRBV4-2,NA,ASSPGGAYGYT
TRBD2,TRBV20-1,NA,SLSGGRNIQY
NA,TRBV6-5,many,ASRPMSAGSGNTIY
NA,TRBV7-2,few,ASSLASGPSYNEQF
TRBD2,TRBV12-3/TRBV12-4,few,ASRAQGGGGNTQY
NA,TRBV29-1,few,SVENNEKLF
NA,TRBV20-1,few,SAPGQALEKLF
NA,TRBV9,NA,ASSVDQGGDTQY
NA,TRBV6-2/TRBV6-3,few,ASIGSGSGRAQPQH
NA,TRBV7-3,NA,ASSLSHNTGELF
TRBD2,TRBV11-2,few,ASSPMGLAGSTDTQY
TRBD1,TRBV6-5,few,ASRPQGTTEAF
NA,TRBV20-1,NA,SAEGGRTNYGYT
NA,TRBV7-2,few,ASNPGRTYEQY
NA,TRBV5-1,many,ASSRGEMTEAF
NA,TRBV3-1,NA,ASSQAVNTEAF
TRBD1,TRBV4-2,many,ASSQIGQGSTGELF
NA,TRBV19,few,ASKSAWRVRGYT
TRBD1,TRBV5-1,NA,ASSSDRRGYT
NA,TRBV12-3/TRBV12-4,many,ASSLRSDSVAGYT
TRBD2,TRBV6-5,few,ASSYASGGGELRETQY
TRBD2,TRBV3-1,NA,ASSPRSGGPQETQY
NA,TRBV20-1,NA,SANREATNEKLF
NA,TRBV7-2,NA,ASSLKQSYQPQH
NA,TRBV18,NA,ASSPPGGGAEAF